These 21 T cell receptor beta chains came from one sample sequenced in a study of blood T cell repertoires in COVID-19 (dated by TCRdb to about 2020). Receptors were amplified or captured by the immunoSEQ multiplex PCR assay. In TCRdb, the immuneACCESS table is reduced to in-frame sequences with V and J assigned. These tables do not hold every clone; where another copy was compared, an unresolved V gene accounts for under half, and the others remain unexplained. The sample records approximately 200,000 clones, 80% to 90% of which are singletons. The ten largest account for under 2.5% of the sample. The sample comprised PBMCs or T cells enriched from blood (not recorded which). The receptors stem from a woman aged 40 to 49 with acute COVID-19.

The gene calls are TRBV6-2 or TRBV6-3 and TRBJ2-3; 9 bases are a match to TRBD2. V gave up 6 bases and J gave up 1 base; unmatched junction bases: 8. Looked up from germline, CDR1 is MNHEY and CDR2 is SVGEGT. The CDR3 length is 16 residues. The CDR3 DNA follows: TGTGCCAGCAGCCGGGGACTAGCTGTGGGCACAGATACGCAGTATTTT. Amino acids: CASSRGLAVGTDTQYF.

The CDR3 region has the DNA TGCGCCAGCGCCTCGCGGGCGGGAGGTTATAACACCGGGGAGCTGTTTTTT. It encodes CASASRAGGYNTGELFF. J is TRBJ2-2 and V is TRBV5-1; 8 bases line up with TRBD2. V lost 7 bases and J lost 2; bases outside the gene matches: 13. This CDR3 has 17 residues. Germline CDR1 is SGHRS and CDR2 is YFSETQ.

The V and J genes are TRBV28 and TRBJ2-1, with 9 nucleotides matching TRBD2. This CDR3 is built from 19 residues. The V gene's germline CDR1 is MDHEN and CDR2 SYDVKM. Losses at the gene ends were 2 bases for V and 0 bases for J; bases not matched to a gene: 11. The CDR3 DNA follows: TGTGCCAGCAGTTTAATGGGACTAGCAGTGAGTGGCTCCTACAATGAGCAGTTCTTC. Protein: CASSLMGLAVSGSYNEQFF.

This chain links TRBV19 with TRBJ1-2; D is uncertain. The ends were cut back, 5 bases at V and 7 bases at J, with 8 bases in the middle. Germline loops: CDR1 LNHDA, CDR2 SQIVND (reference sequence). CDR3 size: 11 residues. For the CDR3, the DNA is TGTGCCAGTAGTCCCCCGGTTGGCTACACCTTC. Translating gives CASSPPVGYTF.

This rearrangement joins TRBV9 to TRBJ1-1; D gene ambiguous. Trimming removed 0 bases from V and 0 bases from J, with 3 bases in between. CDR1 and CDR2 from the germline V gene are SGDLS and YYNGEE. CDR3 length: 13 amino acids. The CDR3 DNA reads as TGTGCCAGCAGCGTAGACATGAACACTGAAGCTTTCTTT. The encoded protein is CASSVDMNTEAFF.

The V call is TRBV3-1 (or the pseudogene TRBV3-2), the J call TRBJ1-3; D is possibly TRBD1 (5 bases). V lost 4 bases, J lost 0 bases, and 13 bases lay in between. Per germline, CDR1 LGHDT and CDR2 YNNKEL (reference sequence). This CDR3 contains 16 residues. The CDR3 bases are TGTGCCAGCAGCCCCCGGGGGTTAAGCTCTGGAAACACCATATATTTT. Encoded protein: CASSPRGLSSGNTIYF.

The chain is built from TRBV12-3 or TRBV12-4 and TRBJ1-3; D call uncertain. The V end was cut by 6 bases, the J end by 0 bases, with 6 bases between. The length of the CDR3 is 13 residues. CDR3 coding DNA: TGTGCCAGCAGGTCCTCCTCTGGAAACACCATATATTTT. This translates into CASRSSSGNTIYF.

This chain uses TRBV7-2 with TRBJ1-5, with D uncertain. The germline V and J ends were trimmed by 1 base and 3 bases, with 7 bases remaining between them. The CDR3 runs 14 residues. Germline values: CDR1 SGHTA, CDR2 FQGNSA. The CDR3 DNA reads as TGTGCCAGCAGCTTAGGAGGGTTCAATCAGCCCCAGCATTTT. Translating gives CASSLGGFNQPQHF. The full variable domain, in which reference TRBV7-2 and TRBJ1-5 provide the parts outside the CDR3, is GAGVSQSPSNKVTEKGKDVELRCDPISGHTALYWYRQSLGQGLEFLIYFQGNSAPDKSGLPSDRFSAERTGGSVSTLTIQRTQQEDSAVYLCASSLGGFNQPQHFGDGTRLSIL.

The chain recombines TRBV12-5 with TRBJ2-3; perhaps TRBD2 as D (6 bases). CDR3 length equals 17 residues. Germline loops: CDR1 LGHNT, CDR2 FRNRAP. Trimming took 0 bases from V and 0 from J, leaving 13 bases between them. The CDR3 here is CASGLVRTGTSTDTQYF. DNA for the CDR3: TGTGCTAGTGGTTTGGTACGTACGGGGACTAGCACAGATACGCAGTATTTT.

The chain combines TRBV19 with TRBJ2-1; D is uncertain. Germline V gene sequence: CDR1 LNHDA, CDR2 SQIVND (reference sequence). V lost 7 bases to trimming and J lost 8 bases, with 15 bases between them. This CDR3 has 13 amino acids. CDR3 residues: CASNSGPPDEQFF. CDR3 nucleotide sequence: TGTGCCAGTAACTCGGGTCCTCCGGATGAGCAGTTCTTC. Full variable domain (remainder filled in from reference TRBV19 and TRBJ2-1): DGGITQSPKYLFRKEGQNVTLSCEQNLNHDAMYWYRQDPGQGLRLIYYSQIVNDFQKGDIAEGYSVSREKKESFPLTVTSAQKNPTAFYLCASNSGPPDEQFFGPGTRLTVL.

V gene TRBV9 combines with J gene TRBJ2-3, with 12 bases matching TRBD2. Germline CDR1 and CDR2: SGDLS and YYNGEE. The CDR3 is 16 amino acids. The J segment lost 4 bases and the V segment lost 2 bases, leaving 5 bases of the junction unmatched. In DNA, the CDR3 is TGTGCCAGCAGCGTCCTAGCGGGAGGGCCAGCAGATACGCAGTATTTT. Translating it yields CASSVLAGGPADTQYF.

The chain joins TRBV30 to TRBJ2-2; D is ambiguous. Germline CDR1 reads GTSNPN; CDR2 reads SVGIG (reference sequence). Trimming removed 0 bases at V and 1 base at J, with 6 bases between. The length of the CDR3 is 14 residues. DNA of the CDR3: TGTGCCTGGAGTGTACGGTGGAACACCGGGGAGCTGTTTTTT. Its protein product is CAWSVRWNTGELFF.

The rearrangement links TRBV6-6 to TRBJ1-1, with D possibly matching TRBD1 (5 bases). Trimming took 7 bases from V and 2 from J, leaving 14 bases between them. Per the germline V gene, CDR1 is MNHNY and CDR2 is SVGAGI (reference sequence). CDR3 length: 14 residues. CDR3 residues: CASIPQDRNTEAFF. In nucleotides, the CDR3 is TGTGCCAGCATTCCACAGGATAGAAACACTGAAGCTTTCTTT.

For the CDR3, the DNA is TGTGCCAGCAGGGACAGGGGGCGAAGGGCCAACGTCCTGACTTTC. Its translation: CASRDRGRRANVLTF. The chain employs TRBV2 and TRBJ2-6; TRBD1 agrees at 11 bases. This CDR3 region has 15 residues. Unmatched junction bases numbered 3, after V lost 6 bases and J lost 5 bases. Looked up from germline, CDR1 is SNHLY and CDR2 is FYNNEI.

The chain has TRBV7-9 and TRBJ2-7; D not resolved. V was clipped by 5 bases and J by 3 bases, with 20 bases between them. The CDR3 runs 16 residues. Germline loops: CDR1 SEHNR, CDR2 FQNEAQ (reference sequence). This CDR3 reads CASSLAQLSHGYEQYF. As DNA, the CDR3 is TGTGCCAGCAGCCTTGCCCAACTTTCTCACGGCTACGAGCAGTACTTC.

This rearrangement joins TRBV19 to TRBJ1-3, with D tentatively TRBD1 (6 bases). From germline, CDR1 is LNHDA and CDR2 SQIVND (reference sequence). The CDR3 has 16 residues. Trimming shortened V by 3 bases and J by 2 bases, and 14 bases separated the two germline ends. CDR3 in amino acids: CASSMGTQGPGNTIYF. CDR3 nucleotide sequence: TGTGCCAGTAGTATGGGTACACAGGGACCTGGAAACACCATATATTTT.

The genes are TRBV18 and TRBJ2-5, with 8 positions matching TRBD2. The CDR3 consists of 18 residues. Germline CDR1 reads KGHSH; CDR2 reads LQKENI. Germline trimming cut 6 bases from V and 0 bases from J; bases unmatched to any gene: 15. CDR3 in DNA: TGTGCCAGCTCCCGCGACGCTAAGCGGGGGCTGTACCAAGAGACCCAGTACTTC. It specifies CASSRDAKRGLYQETQYF.

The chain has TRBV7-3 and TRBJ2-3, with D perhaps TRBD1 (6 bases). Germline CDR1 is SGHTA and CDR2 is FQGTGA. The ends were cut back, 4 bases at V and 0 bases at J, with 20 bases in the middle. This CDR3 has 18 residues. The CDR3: CASSSPSGTLTSTDTQYF. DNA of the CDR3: TGTGCCAGCAGCTCACCTTCGGGGACACTCACTAGCACAGATACGCAGTATTTT.

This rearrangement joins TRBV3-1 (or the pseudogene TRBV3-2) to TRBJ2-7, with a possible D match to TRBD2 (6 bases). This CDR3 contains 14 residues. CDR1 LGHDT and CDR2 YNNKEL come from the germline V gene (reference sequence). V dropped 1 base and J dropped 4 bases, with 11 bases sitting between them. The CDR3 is CASSQARGAYEQYF. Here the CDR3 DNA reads TGTGCCAGCAGCCAAGCACGCGGGGCATACGAGCAGTACTTC.

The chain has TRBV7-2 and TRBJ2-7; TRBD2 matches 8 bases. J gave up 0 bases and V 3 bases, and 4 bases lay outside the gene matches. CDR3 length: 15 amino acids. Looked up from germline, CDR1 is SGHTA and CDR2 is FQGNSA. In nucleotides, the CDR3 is TGTGCCAGCAGCTTGGGCGGGGGGAGCTCCTACGAGCAGTACTTC. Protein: CASSLGGGSSYEQYF.

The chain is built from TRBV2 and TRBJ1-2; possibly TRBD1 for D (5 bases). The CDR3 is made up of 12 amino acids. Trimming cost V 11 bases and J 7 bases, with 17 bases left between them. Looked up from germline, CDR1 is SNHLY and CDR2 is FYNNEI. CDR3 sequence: CASARGTAGYTF. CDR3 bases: TGTGCCTCCGCCCGGGGGACCGCTGGCTACACCTTC.